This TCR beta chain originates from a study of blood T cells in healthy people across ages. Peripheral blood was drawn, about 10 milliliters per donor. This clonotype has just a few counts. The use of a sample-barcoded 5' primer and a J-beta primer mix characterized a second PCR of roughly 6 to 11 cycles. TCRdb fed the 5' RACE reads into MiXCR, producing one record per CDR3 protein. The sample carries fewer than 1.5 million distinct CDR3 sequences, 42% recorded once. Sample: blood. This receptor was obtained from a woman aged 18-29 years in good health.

The CDR3 here is CASSQDSGRNYEQYF. DNA for the CDR3: TGTGCCAGCAGCCAGGATAGCGGGAGGAATTACGAGCAGTACTTC. This rearrangement joins TRBV14 to TRBJ2-7, with TRBD2 identical over 10 bases. The junction had 6 bases not matched to a gene; V was cut back by 3 bases and J by 4 bases. The length of the CDR3 is 15 residues. Germline V gene lookup returns CDR1 SGHDN and CDR2 FVKESK.